The clone carrying this TCR beta chain was observed a handful of times. What it recognizes is unknown. CDR1 is KGHSH and CDR2 is LQKENI in the germline V gene. CDR3 length equals 14 residues. The ends were cut back, 3 bases at V and 6 bases at J, with 11 bases in the middle. The sample originates from a study of response to subunit inactivated influenza vaccine. Study-level results: The authors suggested that few new T cells are recruited per seasonal influenza vaccination.

TCRdb re-analysed the RT-PCR reads in MiXCR, keeping a single row per CDR3 protein. This sample has 610,000 or so distinct CDR3 sequences, with 13% to 15% found just once. The chain couples TRBV18 to TRBJ2-2; D possibly corresponds to TRBD1 (5 bases). The TCR comes from a man aged 50 to 60 who received an inactivated influenza vaccine. The specimen was PBMCs from blood, collected 12 days after vaccination. The CDR3 DNA follows: TGTGCCAGCTCACCGTCAGGGTTAGCCGGGGAGCTGTTTTTT. Translated: CASSPSGLAGELFF. The full variable domain, completed using reference TRBV18 and TRBJ2-2, is NAGVMQNPRHLVRRRGQEARLRCSPMKGHSHVYWYRQLPEEGLKFMVYLQKENIIDESGMPKERFSAEFPKEGPSILRIQQVVRGDSAAYFCASSPSGLAGELFFGEGSRLTVL.